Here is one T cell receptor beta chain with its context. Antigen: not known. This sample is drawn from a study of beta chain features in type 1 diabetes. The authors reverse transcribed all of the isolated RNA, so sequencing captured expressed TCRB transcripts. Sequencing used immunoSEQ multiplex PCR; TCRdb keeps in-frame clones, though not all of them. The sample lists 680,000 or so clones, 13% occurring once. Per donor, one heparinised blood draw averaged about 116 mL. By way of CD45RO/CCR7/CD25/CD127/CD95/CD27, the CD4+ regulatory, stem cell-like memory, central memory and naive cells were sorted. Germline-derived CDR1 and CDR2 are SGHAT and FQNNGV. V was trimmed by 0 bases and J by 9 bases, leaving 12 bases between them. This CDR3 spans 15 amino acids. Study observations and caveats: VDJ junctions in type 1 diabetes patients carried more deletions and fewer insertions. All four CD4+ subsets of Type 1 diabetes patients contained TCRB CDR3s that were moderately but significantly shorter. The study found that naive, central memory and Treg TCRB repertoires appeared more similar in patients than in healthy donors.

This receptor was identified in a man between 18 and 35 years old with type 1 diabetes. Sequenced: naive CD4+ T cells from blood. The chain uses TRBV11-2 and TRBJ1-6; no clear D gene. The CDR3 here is CASSLDVNSRSPLHF. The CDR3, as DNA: TGTGCCAGCAGCTTAGATGTAAACAGTCGTTCACCCCTCCACTTT.